This T cell receptor beta chain derives from a study of response to subunit inactivated influenza vaccine. CDR3 length: 13 residues. The trim removed 6 bases at V and 6 bases at J, leaving 7 bases unmatched. TCRdb reprocessed the RT-PCR reads with MiXCR, giving one entry per CDR3 protein. The sample records about 520,000 distinct CDR3 sequences, around 7.9% being singletons. This clonotype was counted only a few times. What it recognizes is unknown. Overall study findings and caveats: Only a handful of new T cells, the authors suggested, are recruited with each seasonal influenza vaccination.

This chain links TRBV12-3 or TRBV12-4 with TRBJ1-2; 7 nucleotides match TRBD1. This clonotype originated in a man aged 50 to 75 who received an inactivated influenza vaccine. Sequenced material: PBMCs from blood, taken approximately 25 months after vaccination. The chain's CDR3 is CASSMGQYDGYTF. DNA of the CDR3: TGTGCCAGCAGCATGGGACAGTACGATGGCTACACCTTC.